The 9 T cell receptor beta chains reported below all come from one sample, sequenced in a study of T cell responses to AZD1222 COVID-19 vaccine. Assay: immunoSEQ multiplex PCR; the TCRdb copy retains only in-frame clones and omits some. This table holds around 150,000 clones, just over 90% found once. The sequenced sample was peripheral blood, obtained on day 0 of MenACWY control vaccination. The receptors derive from an adult in good health.

V gene TRBV7-2 combines with J gene TRBJ1-1, with D unclear. Germline loops: CDR1 SGHTA, CDR2 FQGNSA. V lost 2 bases and J 0 bases, leaving 13 bases between the germline ends. The CDR3 consists of 16 residues. The CDR3 DNA reads TGTGCCAGCAGCTTATCGCGTCCGGTCTTGAACACTGAAGCTTTCTTT. Its protein product is CASSLSRPVLNTEAFF. The complete variable domain, with remaining parts taken from reference TRBV7-2 and TRBJ1-1, reads GAGVSQSPSNKVTEKGKDVELRCDPISGHTALYWYRQSLGQGLEFLIYFQGNSAPDKSGLPSDRFSAERTGGSVSTLTIQRTQQEDSAVYLCASSLSRPVLNTEAFFGQGTRLTVV.

This clone was seen a single time. The CDR3 DNA reads TGTGCCAGCAGCCCGAGGACAGGGGGCGAAGAGACCCAGTACTTC. It codes for CASSPRTGGEETQYF. The rearrangement joins TRBV11-3 to TRBJ2-5, with TRBD1 matching 11 bases. Germline assignment: CDR1 SGHNT and CDR2 YENEEA. J was trimmed by 3 bases and V by 5 bases; bases with no gene match: 5. The CDR3 is 15 residues long.

The chain joins TRBV5-1 to TRBJ2-1; D might be TRBD1 or TRBD2, each matching 7 bases. Deletions cut 5 bases from V and 12 bases from J, with 27 bases between. CDR1 is SGHRS and CDR2 is YFSETQ in the germline V gene. This CDR3 region has 16 residues. CDR3 amino acids: CASRHRQGGYGERQFF. The CDR3 bases are TGCGCCAGCAGGCACAGACAGGGAGGGTACGGAGAACGGCAGTTCTTC.

This chain joins TRBV29-1 and TRBJ1-2, with D possibly TRBD1 on 6 matching bases. Between the trimmed V and J ends, which lost 5 bases and 5 bases, there was a span of 18 bases. Germline V gene data show CDR1 as SQVTM and CDR2 as ANQGSEA. The CDR3 is made up of 14 amino acids. CDR3 coding DNA: TGCAGCGTTTCAACAGGGACGCACGTATATGGCTACACCTTC. Residues: CSVSTGTHVYGYTF.

This chain connects TRBV7-2 to TRBJ2-7; 7 nucleotides match TRBD2. The germline V gene encodes CDR1 SGHTA and CDR2 FQGNSA. The CDR3 contains 15 residues. V was pared by 4 bases and J by 2 bases, with 8 bases of the junction left unmatched. Here the CDR3 reads CASSSVAGMTYEQYF. The CDR3 DNA reads TGTGCCAGCAGCTCCGTAGCGGGTATGACCTACGAGCAGTACTTC.

CDR3 DNA sequence: TGTGCCAGCAGTCAAGTGACGGTAACACCCCTCCACTTT. Residues: CASSQVTVTPLHF. The chain couples TRBV6-2 or TRBV6-3 to TRBJ1-6; D ambiguous. CDR3 size: 13 residues. In germline, CDR1 is MNHEY, CDR2 SVGEGT. The V end lost 5 bases, the J end lost 11 bases, and 13 bases lay between the germline ends.

The rearrangement uses TRBV29-1 and TRBJ1-1, with D unresolved. CDR3 length: 13 amino acids. CDR1 and CDR2 from the germline V gene are SQVTM and ANQGSEA. The V and J ends lost 7 bases and 2 bases respectively, with 14 bases between them. The CDR3 is CSAVLRSNTEAFF. CDR3 in DNA: TGCAGCGCTGTTCTTCGGAGTAACACTGAAGCTTTCTTT.

The chain employs TRBV12-5 and TRBJ2-3, with D possibly matching TRBD2 (6 bases). The CDR3 covers 15 residues. Trimming removed 3 bases at V and 3 bases at J, with 13 bases between. Germline CDR1 is LGHNT and CDR2 is FRNRAP. The CDR3 DNA sequence: TGTGCTAGTGGTTTATCGGCGGAGGGGACAGATACGCAGTATTTT. Translating gives CASGLSAEGTDTQYF.

V usage is TRBV6-5 and J usage is TRBJ2-2, with a tentative D call TRBD1 (5 bases). Germline CDR1 reads MNHEY; CDR2 reads SVGAGI. CDR3 length: 13 amino acids. The V gene lost 7 bases and the J gene lost 5 bases, with 11 bases spanning the gap. The CDR3, as DNA: TGTGCCAGCACTACAGACAGAACCGGGGAGCTGTTTTTT. Amino acid sequence: CASTTDRTGELFF.